These 14 T cell receptor beta chains came from one sample sequenced in a study of STAT5B mutations in CD4+ large granular lymphocyte leukemia. Sequencing was performed with immunoSEQ multiplex PCR; in TCRdb, only in-frame clones are kept and a portion is missing. The data show tens of thousands of clones, under 80% seen once. Source material: CD4+ T cells from blood buffy coats. The source is a human donor in good health.

This rearrangement joins TRBV11-2 to TRBJ1-2; 10 nucleotides agree with TRBD1. Germline CDR1 and CDR2: SGHAT and FQNNGV. The CDR3 contains 17 residues. V lost 5 bases, J lost 2 bases, and 11 bases stayed unmatched. The CDR3 DNA sequence: TGTGCCAGCAGCCTGGGGACAGGGGCGACCCAGAACTATGGCTACACCTTC. Its protein product is CASSLGTGATQNYGYTF.

The V and J genes are TRBV5-6 and TRBJ1-3; no clear D gene. This CDR3 contains 15 residues. The V and J ends lost 4 bases and 2 bases respectively, with 13 bases between them. Germline values: CDR1 SGHDT, CDR2 YYEEEE. This chain's CDR3 is CASSTGGRTGNTIYF. DNA of the CDR3: TGTGCCAGCAGCACCGGAGGCAGAACTGGAAACACCATATATTTT.

The chain uses TRBV7-8 and TRBJ1-1; no clear D gene. The V gene's germline CDR1 is SGHVS and CDR2 FQNEAQ. The CDR3 loop spans 14 amino acids. Trimming took off 5 bases at V and 4 bases at J, with 14 bases between the two ends. The CDR3 sequence is CASSLGGSFTEAFF. CDR3 DNA: TGTGCCAGCAGCCTAGGCGGCAGCTTCACTGAAGCTTTCTTT.

This chain connects TRBV10-1 to TRBJ1-2; D gene ambiguous. From germline, CDR1 is WNHNN and CDR2 SYGVQD (reference sequence). The CDR3 is made up of 9 amino acids. The V end was cut by 8 bases, the J end by 13 bases, with 11 bases between. CDR3 loop: CASARLVTF. The CDR3 DNA sequence: TGCGCCAGCGCGAGGTTAGTCACCTTC.

The chain carries TRBV6-1 and TRBJ2-5; D ambiguous. CDR1 is MNHNS, CDR2 SASEGT, per germline. The V gene lost 3 bases and the J gene lost 4 bases, with 6 bases spanning the gap. The CDR3 totals 12 residues. CDR3 in amino acids: CASSDPVETQYF. The CDR3 nucleotides are TGTGCCAGCAGTGACCCTGTAGAGACCCAGTACTTC.

On this clone itself: The junction does not match germline at one end; this may be a read error. This chain uses TRBV19 with TRBJ2-7; D unclear. CDR1 and CDR2 from the germline V gene are LNHDA and SQIVND (reference sequence). This CDR3 contains 11 residues. CDR3 sequence (DNA): TGTGCCAGTAGTATAGGACAAGAAAAGAGCTTC. It codes for CASSIGQEKSF.

V is TRBV7-9 and J is TRBJ1-2; 7 nucleotides align to TRBD1. The germline gives CDR1 SEHNR, CDR2 FQNEAQ (reference sequence). V lost 8 bases to trimming and J lost 6 bases; unmatched junction nucleotides: 12. CDR3 length: 14 residues. This CDR3 reads CASGSDRISDGYTF. Here the CDR3 DNA reads TGTGCCAGCGGCTCGGACAGGATAAGCGATGGCTACACCTTC.

The chain joins TRBV27 to TRBJ2-7; 8 positions agree with TRBD1. This CDR3 has 14 residues. V lost 8 bases and J lost 9; bases outside the gene matches: 15. Germline CDR1 and CDR2: MNHEY and SMNVEV (reference sequence). The CDR3 DNA sequence: TGTGCCAGCGCAGACAGGGGCCGCGTTGGAGTGCAGTACTTC. It encodes CASADRGRVGVQYF.

The chain is built from TRBV9 and TRBJ2-3; TRBD1 aligns across 8 bases. Germline CDR1 and CDR2: SGDLS and YYNGEE. The CDR3 length is 15 residues. Trimming cost V 2 bases and J 1 base; bases outside gene matches: 3. CDR3 loop: CASSVGQGGTDTQYF. The CDR3 DNA reads as TGTGCCAGCAGCGTCGGACAGGGTGGCACAGATACGCAGTATTTT.

The chain recombines TRBV14 with TRBJ1-2; D gene ambiguous. The CDR3 has 12 amino acids. Trimming left V 4 bases short and J 9 bases short, with 12 bases between. Germline-derived CDR1 and CDR2 are SGHDN and FVKESK. The CDR3 here is CASSPTARSYTF. CDR3 DNA sequence: TGTGCCAGCAGCCCTACAGCCCGGAGCTACACCTTC.

The CDR3 DNA reads TGTGCCAGCAGAATAGCGGGGGGGCACGATACGCAGTATTTT. Translation gives CASRIAGGHDTQYF. This sequence joins TRBV6-1 and TRBJ2-3, with 11 bases aligning to TRBD2. CDR3 length: 14 residues. Germline CDR1 reads MNHNS; CDR2 reads SASEGT. V trimming: 6 bases; J trimming: 6 bases; junction bases outside the gene matches: 5.

The chain carries TRBV18 and TRBJ2-7; 7 bases are shared with TRBD2. CDR1 is KGHSH, CDR2 LQKENI, per germline. The ends lost 4 bases at V and 2 bases at J; junction bases unmatched: 2. The CDR3 consists of 13 residues. This CDR3 is CASSLGLTYEQYF. Written as DNA, the CDR3 is TGTGCCAGCTCACTGGGACTAACCTACGAGCAGTACTTC.

This sequence joins TRBV7-2 and TRBJ1-1, with 11 nucleotides matching TRBD1. CDR3 length: 16 residues. Unmatched junction bases numbered 5, after V lost 1 base and J lost 4 bases. Germline V gene sequence: CDR1 SGHTA, CDR2 FQGNSA. Written as DNA, the CDR3 is TGTGCCAGCAGCTTAGGGACAGGGGGCGCTTCCACTGAAGCTTTCTTT. Translating it yields CASSLGTGGASTEAFF.

The chain recombines TRBV5-6 with TRBJ2-5; 11 bases fit TRBD2. From germline, CDR1 is SGHDT and CDR2 YYEEEE. V trimming: 7 bases; J trimming: 2 bases; junction bases outside the gene matches: 7. The CDR3 length is 15 residues. CDR3 in amino acids: CASGFGTSGQETQYF. CDR3 DNA: TGTGCCAGCGGGTTCGGGACTAGCGGACAAGAGACCCAGTACTTC.